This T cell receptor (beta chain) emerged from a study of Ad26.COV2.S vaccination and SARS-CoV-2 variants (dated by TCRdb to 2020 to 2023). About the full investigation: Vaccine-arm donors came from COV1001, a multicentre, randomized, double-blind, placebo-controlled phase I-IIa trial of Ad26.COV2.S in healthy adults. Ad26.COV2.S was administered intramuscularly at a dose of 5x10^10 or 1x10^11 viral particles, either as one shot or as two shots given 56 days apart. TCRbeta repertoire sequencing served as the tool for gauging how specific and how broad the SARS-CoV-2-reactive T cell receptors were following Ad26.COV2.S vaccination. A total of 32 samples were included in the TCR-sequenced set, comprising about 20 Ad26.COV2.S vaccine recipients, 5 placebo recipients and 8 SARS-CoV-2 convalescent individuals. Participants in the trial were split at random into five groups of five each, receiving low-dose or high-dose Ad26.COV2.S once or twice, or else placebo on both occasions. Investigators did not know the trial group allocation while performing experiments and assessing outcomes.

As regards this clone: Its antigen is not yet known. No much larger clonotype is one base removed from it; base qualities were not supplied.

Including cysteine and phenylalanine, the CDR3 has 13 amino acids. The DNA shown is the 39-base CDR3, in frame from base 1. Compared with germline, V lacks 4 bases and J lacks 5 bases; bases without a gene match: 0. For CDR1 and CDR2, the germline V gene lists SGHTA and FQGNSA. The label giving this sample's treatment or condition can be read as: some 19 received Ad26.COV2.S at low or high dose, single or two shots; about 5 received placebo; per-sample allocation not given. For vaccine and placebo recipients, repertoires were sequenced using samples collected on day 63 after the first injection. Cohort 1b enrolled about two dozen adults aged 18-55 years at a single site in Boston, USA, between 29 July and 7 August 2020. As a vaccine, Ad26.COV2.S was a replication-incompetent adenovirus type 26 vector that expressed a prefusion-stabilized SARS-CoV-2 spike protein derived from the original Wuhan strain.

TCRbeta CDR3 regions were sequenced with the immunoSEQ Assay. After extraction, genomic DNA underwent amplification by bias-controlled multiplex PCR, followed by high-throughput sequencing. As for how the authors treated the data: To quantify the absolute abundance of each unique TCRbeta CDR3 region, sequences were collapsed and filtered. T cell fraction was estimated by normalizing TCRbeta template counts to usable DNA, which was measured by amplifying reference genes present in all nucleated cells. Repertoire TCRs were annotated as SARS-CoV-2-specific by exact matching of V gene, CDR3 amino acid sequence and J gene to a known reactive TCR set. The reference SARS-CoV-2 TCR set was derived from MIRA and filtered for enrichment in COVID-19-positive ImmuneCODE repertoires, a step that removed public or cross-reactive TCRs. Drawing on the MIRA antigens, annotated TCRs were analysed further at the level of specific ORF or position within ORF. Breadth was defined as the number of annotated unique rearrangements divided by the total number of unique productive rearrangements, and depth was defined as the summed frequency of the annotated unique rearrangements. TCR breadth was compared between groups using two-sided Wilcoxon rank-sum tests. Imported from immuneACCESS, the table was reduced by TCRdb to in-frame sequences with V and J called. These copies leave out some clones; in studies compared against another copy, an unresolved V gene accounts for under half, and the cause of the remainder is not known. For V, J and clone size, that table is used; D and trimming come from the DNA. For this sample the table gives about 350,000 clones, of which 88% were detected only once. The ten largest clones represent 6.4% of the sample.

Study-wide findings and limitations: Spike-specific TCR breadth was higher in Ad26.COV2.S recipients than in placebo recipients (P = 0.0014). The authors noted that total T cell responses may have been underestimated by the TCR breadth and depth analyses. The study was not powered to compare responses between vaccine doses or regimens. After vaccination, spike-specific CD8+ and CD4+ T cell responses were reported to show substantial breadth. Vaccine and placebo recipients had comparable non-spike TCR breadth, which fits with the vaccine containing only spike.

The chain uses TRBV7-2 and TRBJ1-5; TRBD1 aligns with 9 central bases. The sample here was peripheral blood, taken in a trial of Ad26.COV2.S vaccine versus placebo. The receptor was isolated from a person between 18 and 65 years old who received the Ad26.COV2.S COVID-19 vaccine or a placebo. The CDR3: CASSWDRDQPQHF. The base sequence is TGTGCCAGCAGCTGGGACAGGGATCAGCCCCAGCATTTT.